One and the same sample provided the 11 T cell receptor beta chains below, sequenced in a study of identical twins. Each CDR3 protein is one row after TCRdb ran MiXCR on the 5' RACE reads. Of approximately 190,000 distinct CDR3 sequences in the sample, less than 20% were seen once. This sample was also put to use in a study of T cells expressing NK-cell markers.

The sequenced sample was CD8+ T cells sorted from blood. Receptors originate from a young woman in good health.

This clonotype was found a few times. The rearrangement links TRBV7-9 to TRBJ2-7; D might be TRBD1 or TRBD2, each matching 5 bases. This CDR3 is built from 13 residues. The V end lost 5 bases, the J end lost 3 bases, and 11 bases lay between the germline ends. The germline V gene has CDR1 SEHNR and CDR2 FQNEAQ (reference sequence). CDR3 nucleotide sequence: TGTGCCAGCAGCCGGGACCCCAGCTACGAGCAGTACTTC. Translation: CASSRDPSYEQYF.

The J gene is TRBJ2-1, the V gene TRBV9; TRBD2 matches at 7 bases. From germline, CDR1 is SGDLS and CDR2 YYNGEE. The CDR3 has 13 residues. Unmatched junction bases numbered 5, after V lost 3 bases and J lost 8 bases. This CDR3 is CASSGGGPDEQFF. DNA for the CDR3: TGTGCCAGCAGCGGGGGGGGACCCGATGAGCAGTTCTTC.

In this sample, this clonotype turned up a few times. This chain links TRBV5-6 with TRBJ2-7; the match to TRBD2 covers 11 bases. Unmatched junction bases numbered 2, after V lost 0 bases and J lost 6 bases. The CDR3 sequence is 14 residues long. Germline CDR1 is SGHDT and CDR2 is YYEEEE. Here the CDR3 reads CASSLGLAGPEQYF. In DNA, the CDR3 is TGTGCCAGCAGCTTGGGACTAGCGGGACCCGAGCAGTACTTC.

The rearrangement joins TRBV12-3 or TRBV12-4 to TRBJ2-7, with D maybe TRBD1 (6 bases). The CDR3 runs to 14 residues. The ends were cut back, 4 bases at V and 5 bases at J, with 15 bases in the middle. The DNA of the CDR3 is TGTGCCAGCAGTTGGTCCAGGGGTCAGGACGAGCAGTACTTC. It encodes CASSWSRGQDEQYF.

This rearrangement joins TRBV10-2 to TRBJ2-5; D is unresolved. CDR3 size: 12 residues. Trimming cost V 8 bases and J 1 base, with 8 bases left between them. Germline CDR1 WSHSY, CDR2 SAAADI. This CDR3 is CASQRTQETQYF. CDR3 DNA: TGCGCCAGCCAACGGACCCAAGAGACCCAGTACTTC.

This clonotype was found a few times. V gene TRBV6-1 combines with J gene TRBJ2-1, with D possibly matching TRBD1 (5 bases). This CDR3 comprises 13 residues. Germline assignment: CDR1 MNHNS and CDR2 SASEGT. V was trimmed by 5 bases and J by 2 bases, leaving 7 bases between them. The CDR3: CASSQGTYNEQFF. The CDR3 DNA follows: TGTGCCAGCAGTCAGGGAACCTACAATGAGCAGTTCTTC.

The rearrangement joins TRBV27 to TRBJ2-1; 12 bases fit TRBD2. The CDR3 extends over 15 amino acids. Germline V gene sequence: CDR1 MNHEY, CDR2 SMNVEV (reference sequence). V trimming: 5 bases; J trimming: 4 bases; junction bases outside the gene matches: 3. CDR3 protein: CASSKGLAGYNEQFF. The CDR3 DNA reads as TGTGCCAGCAGTAAAGGACTAGCGGGATACAATGAGCAGTTCTTC.

The CDR3 reads CASSPFTGPADTQYF. The CDR3 DNA is TGTGCCAGCAGCCCCTTTACAGGTCCCGCAGATACGCAGTATTTT. The chain has TRBV5-5 and TRBJ2-3; perhaps TRBD1 as D (5 bases). CDR1 is SGHKS and CDR2 is YYEKEE in the germline V gene (reference sequence). Trimming removed 4 bases from V and 4 bases from J, with 16 bases in between. The CDR3 runs 15 residues.

CDR3 protein: CSVEETPMEAFF. CDR3 DNA: TGCAGCGTTGAAGAGACTCCGATGGAAGCTTTCTTT. The chain carries TRBV29-1 and TRBJ1-1; no definite D call. Per germline, CDR1 SQVTM and CDR2 ANQGSEA. V lost 0 bases and J 8 bases, leaving 10 bases between the germline ends. The CDR3 covers 12 residues.

There are a few counts of this clonotype. The chain employs TRBV29-1 and TRBJ1-1, with D maybe TRBD1 (6 bases). Between the trimmed V and J ends, which lost 6 bases and 1 base, there was a span of 12 bases. The CDR3 is 13 residues long. The germline V gene has CDR1 SQVTM and CDR2 ANQGSEA. CDR3 sequence: CSVGGGANTEAFF. In nucleotides, the CDR3 is TGCAGCGTCGGCGGGGGCGCGAACACTGAAGCTTTCTTT.

This clonotype was picked up a small number of times. V gene TRBV5-6 combines with J gene TRBJ2-5; D uncertain. Germline V gene sequence: CDR1 SGHDT, CDR2 YYEEEE. This CDR3 has 14 residues. V was pared by 4 bases and J by 8 bases, with 18 bases between. The chain's CDR3 is CASSGDPPSKTQYF. The CDR3 DNA follows: TGTGCCAGCAGCGGTGATCCGCCCTCCAAAACCCAGTACTTC.